One sample yielded the 24 T cell receptor beta chains listed below, sequenced in a study of T cells in Graves' hyperthyroidism and ophthalmopathy. TCR beta CDR3 sequences were amplified from RNA transcripts. Carried out on the TCR CDR3, a first-round RT-PCR used the HTBI primer set. TCRdb analysed the multiplex PCR reads with MiXCR anew, one entry per CDR3 protein. In the table there are about 400,000 distinct CDR3 sequences, around 15% of which are singletons. The sequencing sample was made of blood. These receptors came from a woman aged 25 to 39 with Graves' ophthalmopathy.

This clonotype showed up many times. The CDR3 bases are TGTGCCAGCAATCGGGGGCCAAAAGAGACCCAGTACTTC. Translation: CASNRGPKETQYF. The genes are TRBV28 and TRBJ2-5; tentatively, D is TRBD1 or TRBD2 (6 bases each). The CDR3 length is 13 residues. Trimming stripped 7 bases from V and 3 bases from J, with 12 bases between. Germline V CDR1 and CDR2: MDHEN, SYDVKM.

A note on this clonotype: Since a much larger clone is just one base distant, this may be a read error. V usage is TRBV20-1 and J usage is TRBJ1-1; 10 positions match TRBD1. CDR3 length: 14 residues. The germline CDR1 and CDR2 sequences are DFQATT and SNEGSKA (reference sequence). The CDR3 DNA is TGCAGTGCTGGAGACAGGGGGCAGGACACTGATGCTTTCTTT. This encodes CSAGDRGQDTDAFF.

J is TRBJ1-1 and V is TRBV2, with D maybe TRBD1 (6 bases). V shed 6 bases and J shed 5 bases, with 13 bases lying between them. Per the germline V gene, CDR1 is SNHLY and CDR2 is FYNNEI. This CDR3 contains 13 residues. DNA for the CDR3: TGTGCCAGCAGCGTCGACAGGTTGACTGAAGCTTTCTTT. Its protein product is CASSVDRLTEAFF.

At least ten counts were recorded for this clonotype. The chain carries TRBV20-1 and TRBJ2-1; D remains ambiguous. CDR1 is DFQATT, CDR2 SNEGSKA, per germline (reference sequence). V lost 5 bases and J lost 6, with 8 bases in between. The CDR3 length is 11 residues. The CDR3 coding sequence is TGCAGTGCTCAGGCTTTCAATGAGCAGTTCTTC. Encoded protein: CSAQAFNEQFF.

In this sample, this clonotype turned up many times. The rearrangement links TRBV5-4 to TRBJ2-5; TRBD2 might be the D (5 bases). This CDR3 is 13 amino acids long. Per the germline V gene, CDR1 is SGHNT and CDR2 is YYREEE (reference sequence). Trimming removed 2 bases at V and 3 bases at J, with 8 bases between. The CDR3 region is CASSLRGEETQYF. In DNA, the CDR3 is TGTGCCAGCAGCTTACGGGGAGAAGAGACCCAGTACTTC.

This clonotype was recorded at least ten times. V is TRBV7-2 and J is TRBJ1-6; TRBD1 might be the D (6 bases). This CDR3 comprises 14 residues. From germline, CDR1 is SGHTA and CDR2 FQGNSA. Trimming removed 4 bases at V and 7 bases at J, with 11 bases between. CDR3 sequence reads: CASSSQGRNSPLHF. For the CDR3, the DNA is TGTGCCAGCAGCTCACAGGGACGGAATTCACCCCTCCACTTT.

The rearrangement joins TRBV19 to TRBJ2-3; 13 nucleotides agree with TRBD2. The V segment lost 4 bases and the J segment 2 bases; nucleotides outside the gene matches: 9. The CDR3 sequence is 18 residues long. The germline CDR1 and CDR2 sequences are LNHDA and SQIVND (reference sequence). The CDR3 DNA sequence: TGTGCCAGTAGTACAACTAGCGGGGGGGAAGTATTCACAGATACGCAGTATTTT. It encodes CASSTTSGGEVFTDTQYF.

This rearrangement joins TRBV11-3 to TRBJ1-1; D is possibly TRBD1 (5 bases). Germline V gene data show CDR1 as SGHNT and CDR2 as YENEEA. Trimming cost V 2 bases and J 3 bases, with 16 bases left between them. The CDR3 is 16 amino acids. The chain's CDR3 is CASSLLPGVVDTEAFF. DNA of the CDR3: TGTGCCAGCAGCTTACTCCCGGGGGTAGTAGACACTGAAGCTTTCTTT.

The table lists this clonotype with many counts. This may be a read error: a much more frequent sequence differs by one nucleotide. This chain joins TRBV2 and TRBJ2-3, with no clear D. The CDR3 sequence is 15 residues long. V lost 1 base and J lost 0, with 8 bases in between. Germline-derived CDR1 and CDR2 are SNHLY and FYNNEI. CDR3 DNA sequence: TGTGCCAGCAGTGAAGAACAGATTAGCACAGATACGCAGTATTTT. This codes for CASSEEQISTDTQYF.

This clonotype was detected ten times or more. V gene TRBV18 combines with J gene TRBJ1-6, with D hard to call. The CDR3 contains 17 residues. Germline V gives CDR1 KGHSH, CDR2 LQKENI. V was cut by 1 base and J by 0 bases, with 10 bases left in between. This CDR3 reads CASSPLPVSSYNSPLHF. CDR3 nucleotide sequence: TGTGCCAGCTCACCACTACCGGTGAGCTCCTATAATTCACCCCTCCACTTT.

Ten or more counts support this clonotype. The genes are TRBV24-1 and TRBJ1-2; D is unresolved. This CDR3 contains 17 residues. V lost 5 bases to trimming and J lost 0 bases, with 18 bases between them. Germline V CDR1 and CDR2: KGHDR, SFDVKD. As DNA, the CDR3 is TGTGCCACCAGTGGCAAAGGTGGGGAAGGAACTAACTATGGCTACACCTTC. It specifies CATSGKGGEGTNYGYTF.

There are many counts of this clonotype. The chain couples TRBV6-1 to TRBJ2-5; tentatively, D is TRBD1 (6 bases). Germline CDR1 MNHNS, CDR2 SASEGT. V was trimmed by 5 bases and J by 2 bases, leaving 12 bases between them. The CDR3 is made up of 14 amino acids. CDR3 bases: TGTGCCAGCAGTTCGAAACAGGGTCAAGAGACCCAGTACTTC. Translating gives CASSSKQGQETQYF.

A word on this clonotype: This may be a read error: a much more frequent sequence differs by one nucleotide. The chain employs TRBV6-1 and TRBJ2-7; TRBD2 matches at 8 bases. Per germline, CDR1 MNHNS and CDR2 SASEGT. This CDR3 comprises 18 residues. With V trimmed by 0 bases and J by 7 bases, 17 bases remained unmatched. CDR3 residues: CASSEAFGIGGAGNEQYF. For the CDR3, the DNA is TGTGCCAGCAGTGAAGCGTTCGGTATCGGGGGGGCCGGCAATGAGCAGTACTTC.

The table lists this clonotype with a few counts. The rearrangement links TRBV19 to TRBJ2-2, with TRBD1 as a possible D gene (6 bases). The V end was cut by 0 bases, the J end by 0 bases, with 11 bases between. Germline CDR1 is LNHDA and CDR2 is SQIVND (reference sequence). The CDR3 is made up of 17 amino acids. The CDR3 is CASSIEGPGANTGELFF. CDR3 sequence (DNA): TGTGCCAGTAGTATAGAGGGTCCAGGGGCGAACACCGGGGAGCTGTTTTTT.

The V gene is TRBV7-8, the J gene TRBJ2-5; perhaps D is TRBD1 or TRBD2 (5 bases each). The V and J ends lost 5 bases and 1 base respectively, with 17 bases between them. The CDR3 contains 16 residues. From germline, CDR1 is SGHVS and CDR2 FQNEAQ. The CDR3 bases are TGTGCCAGCAGCAAGATAGGTCCGGGGCTCCAAGAGACCCAGTACTTC. It translates to CASSKIGPGLQETQYF.

Note on this clonotype: One end of the junction varies from germline; a read error may be responsible. The chain carries TRBV11-3 and TRBJ1-1, with TRBD1 identical over 9 bases. The CDR3 extends over 14 amino acids. Germline loops: CDR1 SGHNT, CDR2 YENEEA. The CDR3 DNA reads as TGTGCCGGCAGCTTAACACAGGGGGCAACTGAAGCTTTCTTT. Residues: CAGSLTQGATEAFF.

The chain joins TRBV27 to TRBJ2-5, with 15 bases matching TRBD2. Germline-derived CDR1 and CDR2 are MNHEY and SMNVEV (reference sequence). The CDR3 spans 18 residues. J was trimmed by 0 bases and V by 5 bases; bases with no gene match: 7. The CDR3 reads CASSHGLAGGQYQETQYF. CDR3 sequence (DNA): TGTGCCAGCAGTCACGGACTAGCGGGGGGGCAATACCAAGAGACCCAGTACTTC.

By share, this clonotype counts as medium-sized. The chain has TRBV7-9 and TRBJ2-3; 9 bases map to TRBD2. The CDR3 has 16 amino acids. V lost 3 bases to trimming and J lost 2 bases; unmatched junction nucleotides: 6. Germline CDR1 and CDR2: SEHNR and FQNEAQ (reference sequence). CDR3 nucleotide sequence: TGTGCCAGCAGCTTGAGTGAGCGGGGGGACACAGATACGCAGTATTTT. The encoded protein is CASSLSERGDTDTQYF.

This clonotype was seen at least ten times. The CDR3: CASSETYRGEQYF. The DNA of the CDR3 is TGTGCCAGCAGTGAAACCTACAGGGGGGAGCAGTACTTC. The rearrangement uses TRBV2 and TRBJ2-7; 8 nucleotides align to TRBD1. Trimming at V came to 2 bases and at J to 7 bases, leaving 4 bases not matched to a gene. Per the germline V gene, CDR1 is SNHLY and CDR2 is FYNNEI. The CDR3 totals 13 residues.

There are many counts of this clonotype. The J gene is TRBJ2-5, the V gene TRBV11-2, with unresolved D. Germline CDR1 and CDR2: SGHAT and FQNNGV. CDR3 length: 15 residues. Trimming cost V 5 bases and J 1 base, with 14 bases left between them. Written as DNA, the CDR3 is TGTGCCAGCAGCCCGTCCGTGGTGTTCCAAGAGACCCAGTACTTC. Its translation: CASSPSVVFQETQYF.

This clonotype was seen many times. The V gene is TRBV12-3 or TRBV12-4, the J gene TRBJ2-1; D is ambiguous. V lost 5 bases and J 4 bases, leaving 12 bases between the germline ends. The CDR3 sequence is 14 residues long. Written as DNA, the CDR3 is TGTGCCAGCAGTACACACCCGGTATACAATGAGCAGTTCTTC. Protein: CASSTHPVYNEQFF.

In this sample, this clonotype turned up many times. The chain combines TRBV27 with TRBJ2-7, with unresolved D. V dropped 6 bases and J dropped 9 bases, with 18 bases sitting between them. Germline lookup yields CDR1 MNHEY and CDR2 SMNVEV (reference sequence). The CDR3 contains 13 residues. CDR3 DNA sequence: TGTGCCAGCAGCCTTAGAGAGGAACGAACGCAGTACTTC. Translated, it gives CASSLREERTQYF.

This clonotype was seen ten or more times. The CDR3 protein is CASSPGDMSYEQYF. Written as DNA, the CDR3 is TGTGCCAGCAGCCCGGGGGATATGTCCTACGAGCAGTACTTC. The chain has TRBV7-9 and TRBJ2-7, with a possible D match to TRBD2 (6 bases). With 5 bases removed from V and 1 base from J, the gap between germline ends came to 12 bases. The CDR3 length is 14 residues. From germline, CDR1 is SEHNR and CDR2 FQNEAQ (reference sequence).

At least ten counts were recorded for this clonotype. The chain links TRBV6-1 to TRBJ2-7; D possibly corresponds to TRBD1 (5 bases). CDR3 length: 17 amino acids. V was shortened by 6 bases and J by 5 bases, with 26 bases between the two germline ends. CDR1 MNHNS and CDR2 SASEGT come from the germline V gene. CDR3 nucleotides: TGTGCCAGCAGCACTATAACAGGTTCCCCCGCCGTTGACGAGCAGTACTTC. Residues: CASSTITGSPAVDEQYF.